This TCR beta chain is from a study of beta chain features in type 1 diabetes. With respect to this clone: The antigen remains undetermined.

V shed 0 bases and J shed 7 bases, with 5 bases lying between them. The V gene's germline CDR1 is SGHRS and CDR2 YFSETQ. The CDR3 is 12 amino acids. The study, taken as a whole, reports: Patients' naive, central memory and regulatory TCRB repertoires appeared more alike than those of healthy donors. At VDJ recombination sites, type 1 diabetes patients had fewer insertions and more deleted nucleotides.

Isolated RNA was reverse transcribed in full, so expressed TCRB transcripts were sequenced. Deep immunoSEQ sequencing covered naive, central memory and regulatory T cell samples. TCRdb's copy holds only in-frame clones and misses some; the assay was immunoSEQ multiplex PCR. The data contain 300,000 to 400,000 clones, approximately 9.9% of them singletons. Sorting with CD45RO/CCR7/CD25/CD127/CD95/CD27 yielded naive, central memory, regulatory and stem-like memory CD4+ cells. The genes are TRBV5-1 and TRBJ2-4; D gene unclear. The TCR comes from a woman aged 25 to 39 in good health. Sequencing used naive CD4+ T cells from blood. The CDR3 nucleotides are TGCGCCAGCAGCTTGGACACGAACATTCAGTACTTC. This encodes CASSLDTNIQYF.